This T cell receptor beta chain was retrieved from a study of control samples from healthy donors and cancer patients. Germline V gives CDR1 LNHDA, CDR2 SQIVND (reference sequence). J lost 2 bases, V lost 4 bases, and 8 bases had no gene match. The CDR3 extends over 16 amino acids. The assay was immunoSEQ multiplex PCR, and TCRdb's table has in-frame clones only and misses some. Of some 120,000 clones in the sample, 87% are singletons; the top ten hold around 2%. The TCR comes from a young man in good health. V and J are TRBV19 and TRBJ2-1, with TRBD2 matching 7 bases. The sample was blood. The CDR3 DNA follows: TGTGCCAGTAGTAGCTCAGTGGGGGGGGCCTACAATGAGCAGTTCTTC. This encodes CASSSSVGGAYNEQFF.